This T cell receptor (beta chain) was sequenced during a study of glioma-infiltrating T cells. Study-wide results and caveats: Gliomas, especially low-grade, showed above-expected tissue-blood divergence; non-neoplastic patients showed below. Only very few CDR3 sequences appeared in both tissue and blood.

This clonotype has a handful of counts. Its antigen is unidentified. Germline V gene sequence: CDR1 SGHRS, CDR2 YFSETQ. The CDR3 is 15 residues long. V was trimmed by 0 bases and J by 1 base, leaving 10 bases between them. Amplification of TCR alpha and beta CDR3 regions from RNA used iRepertoire nested multiplex PCR. TCRdb re-derived calls from the multiplex PCR reads in MiXCR, one entry per CDR3 protein. The sample shows 150,000 to 200,000 distinct CDR3 sequences, approximately 30% of them seen only once. Material for sequencing was glioma tissue, nonneoplastic brain tissue, or PBMCs (not recorded which). The V gene is TRBV5-1, the J gene TRBJ1-1; the D is unclear. This sequence was found in a human donor with low-grade glioma or glioblastoma, undergoing nonglioma brain surgery, or in good health (not recorded which). The CDR3, as DNA: TGCGCCAGCAGCTTGGTTGCAGGAGCGAACACTGAAGCTTTCTTT. Amino acids: CASSLVAGANTEAFF.